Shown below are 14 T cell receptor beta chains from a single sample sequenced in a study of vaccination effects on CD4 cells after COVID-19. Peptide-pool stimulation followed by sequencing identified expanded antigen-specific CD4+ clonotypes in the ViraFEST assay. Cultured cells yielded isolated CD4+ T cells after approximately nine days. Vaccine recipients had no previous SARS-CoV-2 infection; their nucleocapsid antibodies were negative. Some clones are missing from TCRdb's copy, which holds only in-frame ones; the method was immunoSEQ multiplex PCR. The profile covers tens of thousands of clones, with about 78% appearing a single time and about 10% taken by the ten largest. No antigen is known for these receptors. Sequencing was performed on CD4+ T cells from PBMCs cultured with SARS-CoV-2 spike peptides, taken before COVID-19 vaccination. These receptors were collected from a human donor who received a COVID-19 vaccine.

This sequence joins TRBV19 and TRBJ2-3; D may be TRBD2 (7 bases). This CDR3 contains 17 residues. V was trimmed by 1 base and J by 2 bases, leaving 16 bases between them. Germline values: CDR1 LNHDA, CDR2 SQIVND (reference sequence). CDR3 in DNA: TGTGCCAGTAGTATAGCGGGGGGCTCAAGACTCACAGATACGCAGTATTTT. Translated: CASSIAGGSRLTDTQYF.

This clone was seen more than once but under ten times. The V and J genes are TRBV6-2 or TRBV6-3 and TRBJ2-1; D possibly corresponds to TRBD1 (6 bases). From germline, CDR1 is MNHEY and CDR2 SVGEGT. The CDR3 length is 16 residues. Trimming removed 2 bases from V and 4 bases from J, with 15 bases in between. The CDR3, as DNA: TGTGCCAGCAGTTACCCCGGGACGGGGACATACAATGAGCAGTTCTTC. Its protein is CASSYPGTGTYNEQFF.

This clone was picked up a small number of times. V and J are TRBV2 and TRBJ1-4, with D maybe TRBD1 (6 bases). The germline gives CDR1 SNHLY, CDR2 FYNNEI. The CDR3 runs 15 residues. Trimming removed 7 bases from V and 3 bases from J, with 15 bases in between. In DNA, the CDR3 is TGTGCCAGCAACCTCTTCCGGACAGCTAATGAAAAACTGTTTTTT. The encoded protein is CASNLFRTANEKLFF.

The DNA of the CDR3 is TGCGCCAGCAGCTCCATCGGACAGGGAGAACAGACCCAGTACTTC. It encodes CASSSIGQGEQTQYF. The chain combines TRBV5-1 with TRBJ2-5; 8 bases align to TRBD1. The length of the CDR3 is 15 residues. Germline V gene sequence: CDR1 SGHRS, CDR2 YFSETQ. Trimming removed 3 bases from V and 6 bases from J; junction bases left unmatched: 10.

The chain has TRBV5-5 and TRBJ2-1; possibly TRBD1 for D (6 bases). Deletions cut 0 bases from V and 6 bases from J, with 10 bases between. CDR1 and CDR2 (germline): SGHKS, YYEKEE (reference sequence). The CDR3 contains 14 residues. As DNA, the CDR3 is TGTGCCAGCAGCTTGGTTGGGGGCCGCAATGAGCAGTTCTTC. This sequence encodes CASSLVGGRNEQFF.

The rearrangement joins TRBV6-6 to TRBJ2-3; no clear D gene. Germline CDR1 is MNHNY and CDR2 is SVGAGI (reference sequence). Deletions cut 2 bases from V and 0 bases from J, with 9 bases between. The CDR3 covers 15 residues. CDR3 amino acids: CASSYGRASTDTQYF. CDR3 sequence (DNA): TGTGCCAGCAGTTACGGTAGGGCCAGCACAGATACGCAGTATTTT.

The CDR3 DNA reads TGTGCCACCAGCAGGGACGGAACAACTAATGAAAAACTGTTTTTT. This encodes CATSRDGTTNEKLFF. This chain joins TRBV15 and TRBJ1-4, with D unclear. Per germline, CDR1 LNHNV and CDR2 YYDKDF (reference sequence). V lost 3 bases to trimming and J lost 0 bases, with 8 bases between them. The CDR3 totals 15 residues. The variable domain in full, completed from reference TRBV15 and TRBJ1-4, reads DAMVIQNPRYQVTQFGKPVTLSCSQTLNHNVMYWYQQKSSQAPKLLFHYYDKDFNNEADTPDNFQSRRPNTSFCFLDIRSPGLGDTAMYLCATSRDGTTNEKLFFGSGTQLSVL.

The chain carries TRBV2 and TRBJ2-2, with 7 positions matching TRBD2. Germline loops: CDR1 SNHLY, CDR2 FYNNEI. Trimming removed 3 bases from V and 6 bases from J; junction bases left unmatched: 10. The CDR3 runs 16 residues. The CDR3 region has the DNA TGTGCCAGCAGTGATTTACGGTCAGGGAGGGCCGGGGAGCTGTTTTTT. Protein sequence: CASSDLRSGRAGELFF. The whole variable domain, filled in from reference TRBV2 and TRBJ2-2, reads EPEVTQTPSHQVTQMGQEVILRCVPISNHLYFYWYRQILGQKVEFLVSFYNNEISEKSEIFDDQFSVERPDGSNFTLKIRSTKLEDSAMYFCASSDLRSGRAGELFFGEGSRLTVL.

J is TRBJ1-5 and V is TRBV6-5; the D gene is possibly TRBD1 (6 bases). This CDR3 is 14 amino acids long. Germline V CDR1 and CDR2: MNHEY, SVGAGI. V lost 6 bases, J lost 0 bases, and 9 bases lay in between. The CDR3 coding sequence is TGTGCCAGCAGACGGACAGATAGCAATCAGCCCCAGCATTTT. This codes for CASRRTDSNQPQHF.

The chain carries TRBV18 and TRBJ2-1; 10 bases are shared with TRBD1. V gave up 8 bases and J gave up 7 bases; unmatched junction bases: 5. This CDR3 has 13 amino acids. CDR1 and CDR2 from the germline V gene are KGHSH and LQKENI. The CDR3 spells CASRTGGLNEQFF. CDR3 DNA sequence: TGTGCCAGCAGGACAGGGGGGTTGAATGAGCAGTTCTTC.

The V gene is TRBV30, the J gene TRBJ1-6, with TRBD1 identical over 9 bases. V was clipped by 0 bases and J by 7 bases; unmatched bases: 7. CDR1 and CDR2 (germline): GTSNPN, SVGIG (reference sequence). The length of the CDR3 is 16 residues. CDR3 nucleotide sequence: TGTGCCTGGAGTGTAAATGGACAGGGGAGAAATTCACCCCTCCACTTT. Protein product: CAWSVNGQGRNSPLHF.

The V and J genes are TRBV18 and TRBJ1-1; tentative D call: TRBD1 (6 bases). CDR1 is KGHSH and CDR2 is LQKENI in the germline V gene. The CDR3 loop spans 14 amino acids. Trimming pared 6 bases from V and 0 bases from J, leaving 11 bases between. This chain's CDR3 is CASSRDRLNTEAFF. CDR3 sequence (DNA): TGTGCCAGCTCGAGAGACAGGTTGAACACTGAAGCTTTCTTT.

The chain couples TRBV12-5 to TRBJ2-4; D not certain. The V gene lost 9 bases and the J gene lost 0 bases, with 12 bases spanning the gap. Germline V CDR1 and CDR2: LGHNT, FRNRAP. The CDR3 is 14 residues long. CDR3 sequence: CASSLNIAKNIQYF. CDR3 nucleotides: TGTGCTAGCAGTTTAAATATAGCCAAAAACATTCAGTACTTC.

The CDR3 sequence is CATSDADGRRETQYF. The CDR3 nucleotides are TGTGCCACCAGTGACGCCGACGGTCGGAGGGAGACCCAGTACTTC. This chain links TRBV24-1 with TRBJ2-5; possible D gene TRBD2, 5 bases. The V gene lost 4 bases and the J gene lost 5 bases, with 16 bases spanning the gap. In germline, CDR1 is KGHDR, CDR2 SFDVKD. This CDR3 is built from 15 residues.